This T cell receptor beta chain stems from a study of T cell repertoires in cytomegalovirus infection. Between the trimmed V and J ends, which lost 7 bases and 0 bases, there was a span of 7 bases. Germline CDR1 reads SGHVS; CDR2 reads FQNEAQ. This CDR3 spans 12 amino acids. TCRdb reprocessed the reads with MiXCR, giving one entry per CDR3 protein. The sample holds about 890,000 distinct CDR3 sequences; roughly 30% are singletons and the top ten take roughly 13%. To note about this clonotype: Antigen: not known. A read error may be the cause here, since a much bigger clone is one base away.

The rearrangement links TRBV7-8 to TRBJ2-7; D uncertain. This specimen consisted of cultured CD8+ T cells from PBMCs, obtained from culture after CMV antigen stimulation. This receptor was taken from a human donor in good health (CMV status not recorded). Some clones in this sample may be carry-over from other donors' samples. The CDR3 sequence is CASTKGSYEQYF. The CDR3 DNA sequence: TGTGCCAGCACCAAGGGCTCCTACGAGCAGTACTTC.